Listed here are 24 T cell receptor beta chains from one sample, sequenced in a study of blood T cells in healthy people across ages. A second PCR of roughly 6 to 12 cycles used a sample-barcoded 5' primer and a J-beta primer mix. TCRdb independently ran MiXCR on the 5' RACE reads; one entry per CDR3 protein. The sample consists of roughly 800,000 distinct CDR3 sequences, roughly 25% of them appearing once. This sample also appeared in a second study, on T cells of mothers and their children.

What was sequenced was blood. All receptors come from a boy between 10 and 17 years old in good health.

This clonotype was seen only a few times. V and J are TRBV28 and TRBJ2-1, with D possibly TRBD1 on 6 matching bases. CDR3 length: 15 residues. Germline V gives CDR1 MDHEN, CDR2 SYDVKM. Trimming stripped 5 bases from V and 5 bases from J, with 16 bases between. Written as DNA, the CDR3 is TGTGCCAGCAGTCCCGACAGGACCGATAACAATGAGCAGTTCTTC. It translates to CASSPDRTDNNEQFF.

The J gene is TRBJ2-7, the V gene TRBV4-3, with a tentative D call TRBD1 (7 bases). Trimming left V 0 bases short and J 6 bases short, with 15 bases between. The germline CDR1 and CDR2 sequences are LGHNA and YSLEER. CDR3 length: 15 amino acids. As DNA, the CDR3 is TGCGCCAGCAGCCAAGACAGGGGGGCTACCGGCGAGCAGTACTTC. Translating gives CASSQDRGATGEQYF.

V gene TRBV20-1 combines with J gene TRBJ1-6; D is unclear. Germline-derived CDR1 and CDR2 are DFQATT and SNEGSKA (reference sequence). The ends were cut back, 3 bases at V and 0 bases at J, with 3 bases in the middle. There are 13 residues in the CDR3. CDR3 amino acids: CSASSSYNSPLHF. In DNA, the CDR3 is TGCAGTGCTAGTAGCTCCTATAATTCACCCCTCCACTTT.

This rearrangement joins TRBV29-1 to TRBJ1-2, with TRBD1 identical over 8 bases. CDR3 length: 14 residues. The germline V gene encodes CDR1 SQVTM and CDR2 ANQGSEA. The junction had 9 bases not matched to a gene; V was cut back by 4 bases and J by 5 bases. In DNA, the CDR3 is TGCAGCGTTGCCCTGGACAGGGCAACTTATGGCTACACCTTC. Translation gives CSVALDRATYGYTF.

The chain has TRBV6-2 or TRBV6-3 and TRBJ2-1; 15 positions agree with TRBD2. The CDR3 runs 17 residues. Unmatched junction bases numbered 8, after V lost 6 bases and J lost 5 bases. Per germline, CDR1 MNHEY and CDR2 SVGEGT. CDR3 region: CASSWTSGRAVNNEQFF. CDR3 DNA sequence: TGTGCCAGCAGCTGGACTAGCGGGAGGGCCGTCAACAATGAGCAGTTCTTC.

The chain is built from TRBV3-1 and TRBJ2-5, with TRBD2 matching 11 bases. The J call may not be correct, given that the DNA end is closer to TRBJ2-1. This CDR3 has 16 amino acids. The germline V gene has CDR1 LGHDT and CDR2 YNNKEL (reference sequence). The CDR3 spells CASSPTLLAGESEQFF. Written as DNA, the CDR3 is TGTGCCAGCAGTCCGACCCTACTAGCGGGAGAGAGTGAGCAGTTCTTC.

The chain joins TRBV28 to TRBJ1-6; perhaps TRBD1 as D (5 bases). This CDR3 is 16 amino acids long. Trimming stripped 6 bases from V and 0 bases from J, with 12 bases between. Germline V gene data show CDR1 as MDHEN and CDR2 as SYDVKM. The CDR3 here is CASRRQLSSYNSPLHF. The CDR3 nucleotides read TGTGCCAGCAGGCGACAGCTGAGCTCCTATAATTCACCCCTCCACTTT.

This clonotype was seen a handful of times. The chain uses TRBV13 and TRBJ1-2; D may be TRBD1 (5 bases). The CDR3 contains 13 residues. From germline, CDR1 is PRHDT and CDR2 FYEKMQ (reference sequence). V lost 0 bases and J lost 6, with 8 bases in between. The CDR3 coding sequence is TGTGCCAGCAGCTTAGGGACAGAAGATGGCTACACCTTC. It yields the protein CASSLGTEDGYTF.

This chain connects TRBV5-1 to TRBJ2-1; 10 bases agree with TRBD2. The CDR3 totals 14 residues. Germline lookup yields CDR1 SGHRS and CDR2 YFSETQ. V shed 4 bases and J 4 bases; nucleotides not matched to a gene: 2. CDR3 coding DNA: TGCGCCAGCAGCGGACTAGCGGAGTACAATGAGCAGTTCTTC. Translated: CASSGLAEYNEQFF.

Only a few counts were recorded for this clonotype. The chain couples TRBV2 to TRBJ1-4; no clear D gene. Germline V gives CDR1 SNHLY, CDR2 FYNNEI. V was clipped by 4 bases and J by 2 bases, with 11 bases between them. The CDR3 has 15 residues. The CDR3 nucleotides read TGTGCCAGCAGTGGCGGTGGTGGTACTAATGAAAAACTGTTTTTT. Protein product: CASSGGGGTNEKLFF.

V and J are TRBV12-3 or TRBV12-4 and TRBJ2-7; D possibly corresponds to TRBD1 (5 bases). V was clipped by 3 bases and J by 2 bases, with 11 bases between them. The CDR3 loop spans 14 amino acids. CDR3 DNA: TGTGCCAGCAGTTTCCCGACAGCTCCCTACGAGCAGTACTTC. It is translated as CASSFPTAPYEQYF.

This rearrangement joins TRBV6-5 to TRBJ2-1; D might be TRBD2 (5 bases). CDR1 MNHEY and CDR2 SVGAGI come from the germline V gene. Trimming shortened V by 2 bases and J by 10 bases, and 9 bases separated the two germline ends. The CDR3 consists of 12 residues. The DNA of the CDR3 is TGTGCCAGCAGTTACGACTACCTCGAGCAGTTCTTC. It codes for CASSYDYLEQFF.

The V gene is TRBV6-5, the J gene TRBJ1-2, with no clear D. Germline CDR1 and CDR2: MNHEY and SVGAGI. The CDR3 has 13 amino acids. V was cut by 2 bases and J by 8 bases, with 12 bases left in between. CDR3 sequence: CASSYKREGGYTF. The CDR3 region has the DNA TGTGCCAGCAGTTACAAAAGGGAAGGGGGCTACACCTTC.

This chain connects TRBV5-1 to TRBJ2-5; TRBD1 or TRBD2 may be the D gene (5 bases each). Germline CDR1 and CDR2: SGHRS and YFSETQ. V lost 0 bases and J 4 bases, leaving 16 bases between the germline ends. The CDR3 is made up of 16 amino acids. CDR3 amino acids: CASSLATSRGGETQYF. The DNA for the CDR3 is TGCGCCAGCAGCTTGGCTACTTCCCGGGGCGGAGAGACCCAGTACTTC. The full variable domain, completed using reference TRBV5-1 and TRBJ2-5, is KAGVTQTPRYLIKTRGQQVTLSCSPISGHRSVSWYQQTPGQGLQFLFEYFSETQRNKGNFPGRFSGRQFSNSRSEMNVSTLELGDSALYLCASSLATSRGGETQYFGPGTRLLVL.

This clonotype was counted between two and nine times. The J gene is TRBJ2-3, the V gene TRBV29-1; TRBD2 matches 9 bases. The CDR3 sequence is 19 residues long. Germline lookup yields CDR1 SQVTM and CDR2 ANQGSEA. V trimming: 0 bases; J trimming: 2 bases; junction bases outside the gene matches: 15. CDR3: CSVEDRASGAGWVTDTQYF. CDR3 sequence (DNA): TGCAGCGTTGAAGATAGGGCTAGCGGGGCGGGGTGGGTCACAGATACGCAGTATTTT.

The chain combines TRBV28 with TRBJ2-1; D gene uncertain. Germline V CDR1 and CDR2: MDHEN, SYDVKM. There are 16 residues in the CDR3. The germline V and J ends were trimmed by 1 base and 0 bases, with 10 bases remaining between them. CDR3: CASSLLGRFSYNEQFF. The DNA of the CDR3 is TGTGCCAGCAGTTTATTAGGACGGTTCTCCTACAATGAGCAGTTCTTC.

This clonotype was found a few times. V is TRBV20-1 and J is TRBJ2-1, with TRBD2 identical over 9 bases. The CDR3 is 16 amino acids. CDR1 and CDR2 (germline): DFQATT, SNEGSKA (reference sequence). V lost 3 bases, J lost 6 bases, and 12 bases stayed unmatched. CDR3 bases: TGCAGTGCTAGTTTAGCGGGGGCCCTTAGACGCAATGAGCAGTTCTTC. It codes for CSASLAGALRRNEQFF.

This chain links TRBV13 with TRBJ1-3; no clear D gene. CDR1 and CDR2 from the germline V gene are PRHDT and FYEKMQ (reference sequence). This CDR3 comprises 13 residues. The V gene lost 5 bases and the J gene lost 7 bases, with 12 bases spanning the gap. Here the CDR3 reads CASSAGLPNTIYF. In nucleotides, the CDR3 is TGTGCCAGCAGCGCTGGGCTCCCGAACACCATATATTTT.

The chain uses TRBV5-1 and TRBJ2-2, with 13 positions matching TRBD2. The germline gives CDR1 SGHRS, CDR2 YFSETQ. The CDR3 has 18 amino acids. The V gene end was trimmed by 2 bases and the J gene end by 4 bases; junction bases not matched to a gene: 8. The CDR3 region is CASSFGLAGAPSTGELFF. The CDR3 DNA reads TGCGCCAGCAGCTTTGGACTAGCGGGAGCCCCGAGCACCGGGGAGCTGTTTTTT.

The V call is TRBV20-1, the J call TRBJ2-7; a possible D gene is TRBD1 (6 bases). Trimming removed 2 bases at V and 0 bases at J, with 14 bases between. Germline V gene lookup returns CDR1 DFQATT and CDR2 SNEGSKA (reference sequence). The CDR3 runs to 15 residues. The CDR3 here is CSARRGGPLSYEQYF. The CDR3 coding sequence is TGCAGTGCTAGAAGAGGGGGACCCCTCTCCTACGAGCAGTACTTC.

The table lists this clonotype with a few counts. The CDR3 here is CASRPTIVRQETQYF. In DNA, the CDR3 is TGTGCCAGCAGACCAACGATAGTTCGCCAAGAGACCCAGTACTTC. This sequence joins TRBV6-5 and TRBJ2-5; D call uncertain. The CDR3 loop spans 15 amino acids. Trimming took off 6 bases at V and 1 base at J, with 15 bases between the two ends. Germline V gene lookup returns CDR1 MNHEY and CDR2 SVGAGI.

This chain links TRBV6-1 with TRBJ1-5; D gene unclear. This CDR3 comprises 14 residues. Trimming removed 7 bases from V and 5 bases from J, with 15 bases in between. Per germline, CDR1 MNHNS and CDR2 SASEGT. The chain's CDR3 is CASISWGGHQPQHF. The CDR3 DNA is TGTGCCAGCATCTCTTGGGGTGGCCATCAGCCCCAGCATTTT.

The chain uses TRBV27 and TRBJ2-3; possibly TRBD1 for D (6 bases). This CDR3 comprises 14 residues. The V end was cut by 7 bases, the J end by 5 bases, with 16 bases between. CDR1 is MNHEY and CDR2 is SMNVEV in the germline V gene (reference sequence). CDR3 in DNA: TGTGCCAGCACCACAGGGAATTGGGTAGATACGCAGTATTTT. This encodes CASTTGNWVDTQYF.

The rearrangement joins TRBV5-1 to TRBJ2-7, with a tentative D call TRBD2 (5 bases). Germline loops: CDR1 SGHRS, CDR2 YFSETQ. The CDR3 runs 13 residues. Deletions cut 4 bases from V and 0 bases from J, with 8 bases between. The CDR3: CASSEGSSYEQYF. The CDR3 DNA reads TGCGCCAGCAGCGAAGGGAGCTCCTACGAGCAGTACTTC.